Presented here are 10 T cell receptor beta chains from one specimen sequenced in a study of vaccination and CD4 T cells after COVID-19. The Oncomine TCR Beta short-read assay sequenced DNA from cultured CD4+ T cells. TCRdb analysed the PCR reads with MiXCR anew, one entry per CDR3 protein. The profile shows 11,000 or so distinct CDR3 sequences, around 40% of them singletons. Regarding treatment: roughly ten-day PBMC culture with coronavirus spike peptide pools or control peptides (ViraFEST assay). No antigen has been assigned to these receptors. Sequencing used cultured CD4+ T cells from blood. The source of these receptors is a human donor with COVID-19.

This clonotype was seen a few times. The V call is TRBV20-1, the J call TRBJ2-3, with 12 bases matching TRBD2. V lost 3 bases, J lost 5 bases, and 9 bases stayed unmatched. This CDR3 has 16 residues. Per germline, CDR1 DFQATT and CDR2 SNEGSKA (reference sequence). CDR3 protein: CSASRTSGGRGDTQYF. CDR3 sequence (DNA): TGCAGTGCTAGCCGAACTAGCGGGGGGAGGGGAGATACGCAGTATTTT.

The chain couples TRBV7-8 to TRBJ1-3; D perhaps matches TRBD1 (5 bases). The CDR3 is 17 residues long. CDR1 is SGHVS and CDR2 is FQNEAQ in the germline V gene. The V end lost 1 base, the J end lost 3 bases, and 16 bases lay between the germline ends. CDR3 loop: CASSLETFRVGGNTIYF. The CDR3 coding sequence is TGTGCCAGCAGCTTAGAAACCTTCAGGGTTGGTGGAAACACCATATATTTT.

V gene TRBV7-9 combines with J gene TRBJ2-3; no reliable D call. CDR1 SEHNR and CDR2 FQNEAQ come from the germline V gene (reference sequence). The CDR3 runs to 12 residues. V was pared by 5 bases and J by 3 bases, with 6 bases between. CDR3 DNA: TGTGCCAGCAGCCCCGAGACAGATACGCAGTATTTT. Protein: CASSPETDTQYF.

This clonotype was counted a few times. V usage is TRBV20-1 and J usage is TRBJ2-1; TRBD2 matches 7 bases. The junction had 8 bases not matched to a gene; V was cut back by 0 bases and J by 6 bases. Germline lookup yields CDR1 DFQATT and CDR2 SNEGSKA (reference sequence). This CDR3 has 15 amino acids. CDR3 bases: TGCAGTGCTAGAGATTTGGCTAGCGGACCCAATGAGCAGTTCTTC. It encodes CSARDLASGPNEQFF.

This clonotype qualifies as large. The chain joins TRBV19 to TRBJ1-1, with TRBD1 matching over 7 bases. V lost 4 bases and J lost 0; bases outside the gene matches: 5. The CDR3 is 15 amino acids. Germline values: CDR1 LNHDA, CDR2 SQIVND (reference sequence). The CDR3: CASSTWDSMNTEAFF. The CDR3 coding sequence is TGTGCCAGTAGTACGTGGGACAGCATGAACACTGAAGCTTTCTTT.

This clonotype was detected only a few times. This chain connects TRBV7-2 to TRBJ2-7; D is uncertain. The CDR3 loop spans 13 amino acids. Germline assignment: CDR1 SGHTA and CDR2 FQGNSA. Trimming pared 3 bases from V and 4 bases from J, leaving 10 bases between. The CDR3 here is CASSFPPFYEQYF. The CDR3 coding sequence is TGTGCCAGCAGCTTCCCCCCTTTTTACGAGCAGTACTTC.

The rearrangement joins TRBV7-2 to TRBJ1-3, with 7 bases that match TRBD1. CDR3 length: 14 amino acids. V dropped 5 bases and J dropped 4; count of bases not matched to a gene: 5. The V gene's germline CDR1 is SGHTA and CDR2 FQGNSA. The CDR3 here is CASSQPGQGNTIYF. Written as DNA, the CDR3 is TGTGCCAGCAGCCAACCGGGACAGGGAAACACCATATATTTT.

This clonotype turned up a few times. The chain is built from TRBV20-1 and TRBJ1-3; D is unclear. The CDR3 is 14 amino acids. V was shortened by 2 bases and J by 2 bases, with 10 bases between the two germline ends. The germline gives CDR1 DFQATT, CDR2 SNEGSKA (reference sequence). Here the CDR3 DNA reads TGCAGTGCTAGAAAGACCAGTACTGGAAACACCATATATTTT. The encoded protein is CSARKTSTGNTIYF.

The V gene is TRBV7-2, the J gene TRBJ2-7; the match to TRBD2 covers 15 bases. The V gene's germline CDR1 is SGHTA and CDR2 FQGNSA. This CDR3 is built from 15 residues. Trimming cost V 5 bases and J 6 bases; bases outside gene matches: 5. The CDR3 DNA reads TGTGCCAGCAGCCGGAGGGGACTAGCGGGGGGCGAGCAGTACTTC. This encodes CASSRRGLAGGEQYF.

The chain joins TRBV15 to TRBJ2-7; D uncertain. Germline V CDR1 and CDR2: LNHNV, YYDKDF (reference sequence). The V gene lost 0 bases and the J gene lost 5 bases, with 14 bases spanning the gap. This CDR3 is built from 15 residues. CDR3 sequence reads: CATSRDLDAGHEQYF. The CDR3 region has the DNA TGTGCCACCAGCAGAGATCTGGATGCTGGTCACGAGCAGTACTTC.